Each of the 25 T cell receptor beta chains below was sequenced from the same sample in a study of blood T cell repertoires in COVID-19. Libraries were prepared by immunoSEQ multiplex PCR; TCRdb keeps only in-frame clonotypes and omits some of them. The sample records 20,000 to 25,000 clones, around three quarters being singletons. Sequenced material: peripheral blood. The receptors derive from a man in his 60s with active COVID-19.

This clone is medium-sized (0.01 to 0.1%) within its sample. The chain carries TRBV4-2 and TRBJ2-2; 8 positions agree with TRBD2. The length of the CDR3 is 16 residues. With 1 base clipped from V and 4 bases from J, the junction kept 5 bases outside the gene matches. CDR1 is LGHNA and CDR2 is YNFKEQ in the germline V gene. CDR3 bases: TGTGCCAGCAGCCAAGCCGCGGGAGGAGTCACCGGGGAGCTGTTTTTT. Translated, it gives CASSQAAGGVTGELFF.

The V call is TRBV6-5, the J call TRBJ2-7; D is perhaps TRBD2 (5 bases). The CDR3 totals 14 residues. V was shortened by 6 bases and J by 0 bases, with 12 bases between the two germline ends. The germline V gene has CDR1 MNHEY and CDR2 SVGAGI. This chain's CDR3 is CASRPGLSSYEQYF. The DNA for the CDR3 is TGTGCCAGCAGACCGGGGTTGAGCTCCTACGAGCAGTACTTC.

The chain employs TRBV30 and TRBJ2-1, with a possible D match to TRBD1 (5 bases). Trimming stripped 4 bases from V and 0 bases from J, with 10 bases between. Germline CDR1 reads GTSNPN; CDR2 reads SVGIG (reference sequence). CDR3 length: 14 residues. The CDR3 DNA is TGTGCCTGGAAAGGGGATAGCTCCTACAATGAGCAGTTCTTC. Translation gives CAWKGDSSYNEQFF. Drawing the rest from reference TRBV30 and TRBJ2-1, the complete variable domain is SQTIHQWPATLVQPVGSPLSLECTVEGTSNPNLYWYRQAAGRGLQLLFYSVGIGQISSEVPQNLSASRPQDRQFILSSKKLLLSDSGFYLCAWKGDSSYNEQFFGPGTRLTVL.

This clone was seen a single time. The V gene is TRBV2, the J gene TRBJ2-1; 13 bases match TRBD2. Trimming at V came to 5 bases and at J to 8 bases, leaving 12 bases not matched to a gene. In germline, CDR1 is SNHLY, CDR2 FYNNEI. There are 17 residues in the CDR3. The CDR3 nucleotides read TGTGCCAGCAGTCACAGAAACGGGACTAGCGGGACCCATGAGCAGTTCTTC. Its protein product is CASSHRNGTSGTHEQFF.

V is TRBV6-2 or TRBV6-3 and J is TRBJ2-7, with 11 bases lining up with TRBD1. The germline gives CDR1 MNHEY, CDR2 SVGEGT. V lost 4 bases, J lost 5 bases, and 13 bases stayed unmatched. The length of the CDR3 is 17 residues. The CDR3 nucleotides read TGTGCCAGCAGTTGGGGACAGGGGGATACCCTTGGCAACGAGCAGTACTTC. As protein: CASSWGQGDTLGNEQYF.

The chain uses TRBV7-2 and TRBJ2-1, with TRBD2 identical over 7 bases. CDR3 size: 15 residues. After removal of 5 bases from V and 6 bases from J, the junction contained 10 bases not matched to a gene. Germline-derived CDR1 and CDR2 are SGHTA and FQGNSA. The CDR3 DNA reads TGTGCCAGCAGCCCGGGACTACCCGCACCCAATGAGCAGTTCTTC. Amino acid sequence: CASSPGLPAPNEQFF.

The chain recombines TRBV11-2 with TRBJ1-4; D not resolved. In germline, CDR1 is SGHAT, CDR2 FQNNGV. The CDR3 covers 13 residues. Trimming removed 5 bases at V and 8 bases at J, with 12 bases between. CDR3: CASSPTNMEKLFF. Here the CDR3 DNA reads TGTGCCAGCAGCCCGACTAACATGGAAAAACTGTTTTTT.

This chain joins TRBV7-8 and TRBJ1-4; the match to TRBD1 covers 8 bases. Germline V gene sequence: CDR1 SGHVS, CDR2 FQNEAQ. The CDR3 runs 16 residues. After removal of 0 bases from V and 3 bases from J, the junction contained 3 bases not matched to a gene. CDR3 amino acids: CASSLAGQASNEKLFF. CDR3 nucleotides: TGTGCCAGCAGCTTAGCGGGACAGGCCTCTAATGAAAAACTGTTTTTT.

The chain has TRBV29-1 and TRBJ2-5; D unclear. This CDR3 is built from 13 residues. V dropped 0 bases and J dropped 5 bases, with 10 bases sitting between them. Germline V lookup: CDR1 SQVTM, CDR2 ANQGSEA. CDR3 sequence: CSVEERELETQYF. The CDR3 bases are TGCAGCGTTGAAGAGCGAGAGTTGGAGACCCAGTACTTC.

This clone was counted only a few times. V and J are TRBV7-3 and TRBJ2-5; the match to TRBD2 covers 9 bases. Trimming removed 2 bases from V and 5 bases from J; junction bases left unmatched: 6. The CDR3 extends over 15 amino acids. Per the germline V gene, CDR1 is SGHTA and CDR2 is FQGTGA. CDR3 protein: CASSLSGLASETQYF. The CDR3 region has the DNA TGTGCCAGCAGCTTATCGGGACTAGCCTCTGAGACCCAGTACTTC.

V is TRBV7-2 and J is TRBJ2-5; D gene unclear. The V gene's germline CDR1 is SGHTA and CDR2 FQGNSA. Between the trimmed V and J ends, which lost 2 bases and 1 base, there was a span of 8 bases. CDR3 size: 14 residues. The CDR3 region is CASSLSPGQETQYF. The CDR3 DNA follows: TGTGCCAGCAGCTTAAGTCCGGGCCAAGAGACCCAGTACTTC. Complete variable domain (other parts from reference TRBV7-2 and TRBJ2-5): GAGVSQSPSNKVTEKGKDVELRCDPISGHTALYWYRQSLGQGLEFLIYFQGNSAPDKSGLPSDRFSAERTGGSVSTLTIQRTQQEDSAVYLCASSLSPGQETQYFGPGTRLLVL.

The V gene is TRBV28, the J gene TRBJ1-5; D uncertain. Germline CDR1 MDHEN, CDR2 SYDVKM. V lost 6 bases to trimming and J lost 9 bases, with 18 bases between them. The CDR3 sequence is 14 residues long. As DNA, the CDR3 is TGTGCCAGCAGCAGAGTCGGGGTAGTATCGCCCCAGCATTTT. It encodes CASSRVGVVSPQHF.

The table lists this clone with a few counts. The chain recombines TRBV4-3 with TRBJ2-5; 8 bases are a match to TRBD1. The CDR3 covers 16 residues. With V trimmed by 0 bases and J by 3 bases, 6 bases remained unmatched. Germline V gene data show CDR1 as LGHNA and CDR2 as YSLEER. Written as DNA, the CDR3 is TGCGCCAGCAGCCAAGATAGGGCAGGGGGCGAAGAGACCCAGTACTTC. It encodes CASSQDRAGGEETQYF.

The chain employs TRBV9 and TRBJ2-1, with no clear D. Germline CDR1 and CDR2: SGDLS and YYNGEE. The CDR3 totals 15 residues. Deletions cut 0 bases from V and 5 bases from J, with 12 bases between. The CDR3 DNA reads as TGTGCCAGCAGCGTAGGGCAGCGCGCAGACAATGAGCAGTTCTTC. It translates to CASSVGQRADNEQFF.

This clone appeared once. The DNA of the CDR3 is TGTGCCACCAGCAGAGGGACAGAGGTTCAGCCCCAGCATTTT. This gives the protein CATSRGTEVQPQHF. The chain has TRBV15 and TRBJ1-5; the D gene is possibly TRBD1 (6 bases). V was pared by 1 base and J by 6 bases, with 10 bases between. CDR3 length: 14 residues. The germline V gene has CDR1 LNHNV and CDR2 YYDKDF (reference sequence).

The V and J genes are TRBV18 and TRBJ2-7, with D tentatively TRBD2 (6 bases). CDR3 length equals 14 residues. Per the germline V gene, CDR1 is KGHSH and CDR2 is LQKENI. The V and J ends lost 0 bases and 5 bases respectively, with 11 bases between them. CDR3 coding DNA: TGTGCCAGCTCACCACCCTCCGGGAGCCACGAGCAGTACTTC. Translated, it gives CASSPPSGSHEQYF.

The V call is TRBV5-1, the J call TRBJ1-3; 7 bases line up with TRBD1. The CDR3 length is 16 residues. Losses at the gene ends were 3 bases for V and 0 bases for J; bases not matched to a gene: 6. In germline, CDR1 is SGHRS, CDR2 YFSETQ. CDR3 nucleotides: TGCGCCAGCAGCTCATCCGGGACAGTCTCTGGAAACACCATATATTTT. It yields the protein CASSSSGTVSGNTIYF. Supplemented by reference TRBV5-1 and TRBJ1-3, the full variable domain reads KAGVTQTPRYLIKTRGQQVTLSCSPISGHRSVSWYQQTPGQGLQFLFEYFSETQRNKGNFPGRFSGRQFSNSRSEMNVSTLELGDSALYLCASSSSGTVSGNTIYFGEGSWLTVV.

This chain links TRBV2 with TRBJ2-4; D is ambiguous. Trimming took off 4 bases at V and 8 bases at J, with 6 bases between the two ends. Germline CDR1 is SNHLY and CDR2 is FYNNEI. This CDR3 contains 11 residues. CDR3 nucleotides: TGTGCCAGCAGTGGGCTAGACATTCAGTACTTC. Amino acids: CASSGLDIQYF.

This clone was counted once. The chain is built from TRBV7-2 and TRBJ2-7; TRBD2 aligns across 14 bases. Germline values: CDR1 SGHTA, CDR2 FQGNSA. This CDR3 spans 13 amino acids. J lost 10 bases, V lost 5 bases, and 4 bases had no gene match. This chain's CDR3 is CASSPGLAGAQYF. Written as DNA, the CDR3 is TGTGCCAGCAGCCCGGGACTAGCGGGAGCTCAGTACTTC.

The V and J genes are TRBV19 and TRBJ2-2; 7 bases agree with TRBD1. Germline trimming cut 4 bases from V and 5 bases from J; bases unmatched to any gene: 4. Germline lookup yields CDR1 LNHDA and CDR2 SQIVND (reference sequence). The CDR3 extends over 14 amino acids. This chain's CDR3 is CASSTGGWTGELFF. CDR3 bases: TGTGCCAGTAGTACAGGGGGATGGACCGGGGAGCTGTTTTTT.

The V gene is TRBV27, the J gene TRBJ2-5, with TRBD2 identical over 9 bases. The junction had 5 bases not matched to a gene; V was cut back by 5 bases and J by 1 base. Germline V gene sequence: CDR1 MNHEY, CDR2 SMNVEV (reference sequence). The CDR3 has 15 residues. Here the CDR3 reads CASSGGRGSQETQYF. The DNA for the CDR3 is TGTGCCAGCAGTGGCGGGAGGGGGTCCCAAGAGACCCAGTACTTC.

The chain couples TRBV19 to TRBJ1-1; a possible D gene is TRBD1 (5 bases). Per the germline V gene, CDR1 is LNHDA and CDR2 is SQIVND (reference sequence). The ends were cut back, 7 bases at V and 2 bases at J, with 20 bases in the middle. CDR3 length: 16 amino acids. CDR3: CASTILGRDINTEAFF. CDR3 coding DNA: TGTGCCAGTACCATTTTGGGGCGAGACATTAACACTGAAGCTTTCTTT.

This clone was recorded a few times. The V gene is TRBV2, the J gene TRBJ1-6, with TRBD1 matching over 11 bases. V gave up 8 bases and J gave up 10 bases; unmatched junction bases: 4. Germline CDR1 reads SNHLY; CDR2 reads FYNNEI. The CDR3 extends over 13 amino acids. The CDR3 region is CASRTGGWSPLHF. CDR3 in DNA: TGTGCCAGCCGGACAGGGGGCTGGTCACCCCTCCACTTT.

This sequence joins TRBV19 and TRBJ2-2; TRBD2 matches 7 bases. The CDR3 extends over 17 amino acids. Trimming removed 5 bases from V and 5 bases from J; junction bases left unmatched: 14. Germline values: CDR1 LNHDA, CDR2 SQIVND (reference sequence). CDR3 loop: CASSPFGGRAGTGELFF. In nucleotides, the CDR3 is TGTGCCAGTAGTCCCTTCGGGGGGAGGGCCGGTACCGGGGAGCTGTTTTTT.

Here the CDR3 DNA reads TGTGCCAGCAGCCCACTCGACCGGGGTTGGGGCTCCTACGAGCAGTACTTC. Encoded protein: CASSPLDRGWGSYEQYF. The chain employs TRBV5-5 and TRBJ2-7; TRBD2 is a possible D gene (5 bases). V was trimmed by 4 bases and J by 0 bases, leaving 20 bases between them. The germline gives CDR1 SGHKS, CDR2 YYEKEE (reference sequence). The CDR3 loop spans 17 amino acids. Full variable domain (missing parts from reference TRBV5-5 and TRBJ2-7): DAGVTQSPTHLIKTRGQQVTLRCSPISGHKSVSWYQQVLGQGPQFIFQYYEKEERGRGNFPDRFSARQFPNYSSELNVNALLLGDSALYLCASSPLDRGWGSYEQYFGPGTRLTVT.